A single sample is the source of the 25 T cell receptor beta chains below, sequenced in a study of cytomegalovirus exposure and HLA in healthy donors. The repertoire was sequenced with immunoSEQ multiplex PCR; TCRdb's copy has only in-frame clones and lacks some. The sample carries about 360,000 clones, 70% to 90% recorded once. Sequencing was performed on PBMCs. Every receptor here comes from a woman aged 18-30 years in good health and CMV-seronegative.

The chain joins TRBV7-6 to TRBJ2-1, with D perhaps TRBD2 (6 bases). Germline V gene sequence: CDR1 SGHVS, CDR2 FNYEAQ. The V end was cut by 1 base, the J end by 4 bases, with 14 bases between. This CDR3 has 16 residues. The CDR3 bases are TGTGCCAGCAGCTTAGGGGGTCTAGCGCCATACAATGAGCAGTTCTTC. Translating it yields CASSLGGLAPYNEQFF.

For the CDR3, the DNA is TGTGCCAGCAGTTTGGGAGGGGTTGGGAAAAGTTATCAGCCCCAGCATTTT. It yields the protein CASSLGGVGKSYQPQHF. The chain has TRBV28 and TRBJ1-5, with D perhaps TRBD1 (5 bases). V was pared by 3 bases and J by 5 bases, with 20 bases between. CDR3 length: 17 residues. CDR1 and CDR2 (germline): MDHEN, SYDVKM.

Only a few counts were recorded for this clone. V usage is TRBV7-9 and J usage is TRBJ1-6; 7 bases fit TRBD1. Germline V gene data show CDR1 as SEHNR and CDR2 as FQNEAQ (reference sequence). CDR3 size: 14 residues. V shed 5 bases, J shed 3 bases, and the junction held 1 base outside the gene matches. In nucleotides, the CDR3 is TGTGCCAGCAGCACAGGGGTCTATAATTCACCCCTCCACTTT. Protein sequence: CASSTGVYNSPLHF.

This chain links TRBV11-2 with TRBJ2-1; 8 bases line up with TRBD2. Germline CDR1 reads SGHAT; CDR2 reads FQNNGV. This CDR3 is 15 amino acids long. V shed 3 bases and J 1 base; nucleotides not matched to a gene: 2. The CDR3 region is CASSFLAGSYNEQFF. In nucleotides, the CDR3 is TGTGCCAGCAGCTTCTTAGCGGGGTCCTACAATGAGCAGTTCTTC.

Only one count was recorded for this clone. The chain is built from TRBV5-1 and TRBJ1-4; D is perhaps TRBD1 (5 bases). Germline V gives CDR1 SGHRS, CDR2 YFSETQ. The germline V and J ends were trimmed by 4 bases and 3 bases, with 16 bases remaining between them. The CDR3 is 16 amino acids. The CDR3 spells CASSGGVQVPNEKLFF. CDR3 nucleotide sequence: TGCGCCAGCAGCGGTGGGGTACAGGTGCCTAATGAAAAACTGTTTTTT.

The chain has TRBV9 and TRBJ2-2, with 7 bases matching TRBD1. The V gene's germline CDR1 is SGDLS and CDR2 YYNGEE. The CDR3 is 16 residues long. Trimming cost V 4 bases and J 4 bases; bases outside gene matches: 10. CDR3 bases: TGTGCCAGCAGCCCCCGCCCCAGGGGGACCACCGGGGAGCTGTTTTTT. Translation: CASSPRPRGTTGELFF. Based on the CDR3 plus reference TRBV9 and TRBJ2-2, the full variable domain is DSGVTQTPKHLITATGQRVTLRCSPRSGDLSVYWYQQSLDQGLQFLIQYYNGEERAKGNILERFSAQQFPDLHSELNLSSLELGDSALYFCASSPRPRGTTGELFFGEGSRLTVL.

The V call is TRBV2, the J call TRBJ2-1, with 9 positions matching TRBD2. The length of the CDR3 is 16 residues. Germline trimming cut 6 bases from V and 2 bases from J; bases unmatched to any gene: 8. Germline CDR1 and CDR2: SNHLY and FYNNEI. Written as DNA, the CDR3 is TGTGCCAGCAGAGGCCTAGCGGGGATCACCTACAATGAGCAGTTCTTC. It translates to CASRGLAGITYNEQFF.

This chain joins TRBV9 and TRBJ2-6; D is possibly TRBD2 (5 bases). Looked up from germline, CDR1 is SGDLS and CDR2 is YYNGEE. Trimming shortened V by 0 bases and J by 9 bases, and 13 bases separated the two germline ends. This CDR3 contains 15 residues. CDR3 sequence: CASSVGRVGGNVLTF. CDR3 bases: TGTGCCAGCAGCGTAGGAAGGGTCGGAGGCAACGTCCTGACTTTC.

This chain connects TRBV2 to TRBJ2-1; no reliable D call. V was shortened by 6 bases and J by 3 bases, with 12 bases between the two germline ends. The CDR3 extends over 14 amino acids. Germline values: CDR1 SNHLY, CDR2 FYNNEI. Here the CDR3 reads CASSGASHYNEQFF. In DNA form, the CDR3 reads TGTGCCAGCAGCGGAGCCTCCCACTACAATGAGCAGTTCTTC.

The V and J genes are TRBV18 and TRBJ2-1, with D tentatively TRBD1 (5 bases). Germline lookup yields CDR1 KGHSH and CDR2 LQKENI. CDR3 length: 16 amino acids. Trimming pared 1 base from V and 1 base from J, leaving 11 bases between. CDR3 loop: CASSPLGRDSYNEQFF. CDR3 bases: TGTGCCAGCTCACCACTGGGCAGGGATTCCTACAATGAGCAGTTCTTC.

This rearrangement joins TRBV6-1 to TRBJ1-2, with D unclear. The germline V and J ends were trimmed by 7 bases and 4 bases, with 10 bases remaining between them. Germline V lookup: CDR1 MNHNS, CDR2 SASEGT. The CDR3 is 12 amino acids. The CDR3 reads CASTTERYGYTF. The CDR3 region has the DNA TGTGCCAGCACGACCGAGCGCTATGGCTACACCTTC.

The gene calls are TRBV28 and TRBJ1-4; tentatively, D is TRBD1 (5 bases). Germline-derived CDR1 and CDR2 are MDHEN and SYDVKM. CDR3 length equals 14 residues. The V end was cut by 4 bases, the J end by 6 bases, with 12 bases between. The CDR3 bases are TGTGCCAGCAGTTCCCCCGGGGGGGATGAAAAACTGTTTTTT. Its protein is CASSSPGGDEKLFF.

The chain has TRBV5-1 and TRBJ2-7, with 7 bases identical to TRBD1. V was pared by 5 bases and J by 5 bases, with 7 bases of the junction left unmatched. This CDR3 spans 13 amino acids. The germline gives CDR1 SGHRS, CDR2 YFSETQ. Here the CDR3 reads CASSKDRDDEQYF. CDR3 sequence (DNA): TGCGCCAGCAGTAAAGACAGGGATGACGAGCAGTACTTC.

The chain links TRBV19 to TRBJ2-1; a possible D gene is TRBD1 (8 bases). The CDR3 is 15 residues long. Germline CDR1 and CDR2: LNHDA and SQIVND (reference sequence). V was shortened by 4 bases and J by 6 bases, with 16 bases between the two germline ends. The CDR3 here is CASSTVNRGGNEQFF. In DNA form, the CDR3 reads TGTGCCAGTAGTACCGTTAACAGGGGGGGCAATGAGCAGTTCTTC.

The rearrangement uses TRBV5-1 and TRBJ1-2; the D gene is possibly TRBD1 (6 bases). V was trimmed by 0 bases and J by 4 bases, leaving 19 bases between them. The CDR3 has 17 amino acids. Germline V CDR1 and CDR2: SGHRS, YFSETQ. The CDR3 spells CASSLVGGRETVYGYTF. In DNA form, the CDR3 reads TGCGCCAGCAGCTTGGTCGGGGGGCGCGAGACAGTCTATGGCTACACCTTC.

The chain recombines TRBV6-6 with TRBJ2-5; D perhaps matches TRBD2 (6 bases). The CDR3 extends over 12 amino acids. V lost 7 bases and J 7 bases, leaving 13 bases between the germline ends. The germline gives CDR1 MNHNY, CDR2 SVGAGI (reference sequence). In nucleotides, the CDR3 is TGTGCCAGCACCACCTCCGGGGGGACCCAGTACTTC. Translating it yields CASTTSGGTQYF.

This clone came up once. The chain recombines TRBV6-4 with TRBJ2-1; 11 bases map to TRBD2. Germline values: CDR1 MRHNA, CDR2 SNTAGT. V gave up 0 bases and J gave up 3 bases; unmatched junction bases: 4. The CDR3 has 17 amino acids. The CDR3 DNA reads as TGTGCCAGCAGTGACTCGCCTACTAGCGGGGGCTACAATGAGCAGTTCTTC. It codes for CASSDSPTSGGYNEQFF.

J is TRBJ2-1 and V is TRBV9; 8 bases map to TRBD2. Looked up from germline, CDR1 is SGDLS and CDR2 is YYNGEE. This CDR3 region has 11 residues. The CDR3 sequence is CASGTYNEQFF. CDR3 DNA sequence: TGTGCTAGCGGGACTTACAATGAGCAGTTCTTC.

The chain couples TRBV9 to TRBJ2-7, with D hard to call. In germline, CDR1 is SGDLS, CDR2 YYNGEE. Between the trimmed V and J ends, which lost 2 bases and 2 bases, there was a span of 8 bases. This CDR3 has 13 residues. DNA for the CDR3: TGTGCCAGCAGCGTTGGTCAGACCTACGAGCAGTACTTC. Translated: CASSVGQTYEQYF. The whole variable domain, remainder taken from reference TRBV9 and TRBJ2-7, is DSGVTQTPKHLITATGQRVTLRCSPRSGDLSVYWYQQSLDQGLQFLIQYYNGEERAKGNILERFSAQQFPDLHSELNLSSLELGDSALYFCASSVGQTYEQYFGPGTRLTVT.

This chain connects TRBV19 to TRBJ2-1, with D possibly matching TRBD1 (5 bases). This CDR3 is 14 amino acids long. Germline V gene sequence: CDR1 LNHDA, CDR2 SQIVND (reference sequence). The V end lost 1 base, the J end lost 8 bases, and 12 bases lay between the germline ends. CDR3 DNA sequence: TGTGCCAGTAGTATAGGCCTGGTAGGGGATGAGCAGTTCTTC. It yields the protein CASSIGLVGDEQFF. The complete variable domain, with remaining parts taken from reference TRBV19 and TRBJ2-1, reads DGGITQSPKYLFRKEGQNVTLSCEQNLNHDAMYWYRQDPGQGLRLIYYSQIVNDFQKGDIAEGYSVSREKKESFPLTVTSAQKNPTAFYLCASSIGLVGDEQFFGPGTRLTVL.

The V and J genes are TRBV15 and TRBJ2-1; a possible D gene is TRBD2 (6 bases). With 6 bases removed from V and 7 bases from J, the gap between germline ends came to 16 bases. The CDR3 is made up of 14 amino acids. Per germline, CDR1 LNHNV and CDR2 YYDKDF (reference sequence). The CDR3 coding sequence is TGTGCCACCAGGGGGGGACTCCCGTGGAATGAGCAGTTCTTC. Amino acid sequence: CATRGGLPWNEQFF.

This clone was counted a single time. This chain joins TRBV27 and TRBJ2-3; D possibly corresponds to TRBD1 (6 bases). Germline V gene sequence: CDR1 MNHEY, CDR2 SMNVEV (reference sequence). V was clipped by 6 bases and J by 6 bases, with 19 bases between them. This CDR3 region has 15 residues. The CDR3 region is CASSKSGGVSDTQYF. CDR3 bases: TGTGCCAGCAGCAAGTCTGGGGGCGTGTCTGATACGCAGTATTTT.

The count of this clone is one. The gene calls are TRBV4-1 and TRBJ1-2; weak D call: TRBD1 (5 bases). This CDR3 has 17 residues. Germline V CDR1 and CDR2: MGHRA, YSYEKL. V was pared by 4 bases and J by 8 bases, with 26 bases between. The CDR3 region has the DNA TGCGCCAGCAGCCCGTTCCACCTCCTAGGCAGGGAGGGCGGCTACACCTTC. It translates to CASSPFHLLGREGGYTF.

This clone occurred a few times. The CDR3 protein is CASSQGLARNQPQHF. In nucleotides, the CDR3 is TGCGCCAGCAGCCAAGGCCTGGCACGAAATCAGCCCCAGCATTTT. The V gene is TRBV4-1, the J gene TRBJ1-5; D is ambiguous. The length of the CDR3 is 15 residues. CDR1 and CDR2 from the germline V gene are MGHRA and YSYEKL. Trimming took off 1 base at V and 4 bases at J, with 11 bases between the two ends.

The rearrangement uses TRBV9 and TRBJ2-7, with TRBD2 matching over 7 bases. Germline V gene sequence: CDR1 SGDLS, CDR2 YYNGEE. J lost 0 bases, V lost 0 bases, and 6 bases had no gene match. The CDR3 contains 16 residues. The CDR3 region has the DNA TGTGCCAGCAGCGTAGCCCCGCTAGCGGACTCCTACGAGCAGTACTTC. Translated, it gives CASSVAPLADSYEQYF. The full variable domain, its missing parts supplied by reference TRBV9 and TRBJ2-7, is DSGVTQTPKHLITATGQRVTLRCSPRSGDLSVYWYQQSLDQGLQFLIQYYNGEERAKGNILERFSAQQFPDLHSELNLSSLELGDSALYFCASSVAPLADSYEQYFGPGTRLTVT.